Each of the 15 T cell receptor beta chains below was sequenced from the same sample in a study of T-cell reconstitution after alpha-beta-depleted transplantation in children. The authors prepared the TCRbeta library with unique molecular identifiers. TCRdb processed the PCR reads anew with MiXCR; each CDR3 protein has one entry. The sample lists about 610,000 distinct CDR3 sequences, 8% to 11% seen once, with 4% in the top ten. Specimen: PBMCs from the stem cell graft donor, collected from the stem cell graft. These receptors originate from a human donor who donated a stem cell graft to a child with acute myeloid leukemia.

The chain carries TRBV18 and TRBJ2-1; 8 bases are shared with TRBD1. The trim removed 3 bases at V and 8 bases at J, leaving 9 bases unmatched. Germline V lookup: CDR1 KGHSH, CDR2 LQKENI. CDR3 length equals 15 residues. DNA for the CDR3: TGTGCCAGCTCACCCCTCGGACAGGGTAAGGATGAGCAGTTCTTC. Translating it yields CASSPLGQGKDEQFF.

The CDR3 DNA is TGTGCCACCAGCCGCGACAGGCAGTCTGGGGCCAACGTCCTGACTTTC. It yields the protein CATSRDRQSGANVLTF. The V gene is TRBV15, the J gene TRBJ2-6; D is possibly TRBD1 (6 bases). Per the germline V gene, CDR1 is LNHNV and CDR2 is YYDKDF (reference sequence). The CDR3 sequence is 16 residues long. V lost 5 bases and J lost 1, with 12 bases in between.

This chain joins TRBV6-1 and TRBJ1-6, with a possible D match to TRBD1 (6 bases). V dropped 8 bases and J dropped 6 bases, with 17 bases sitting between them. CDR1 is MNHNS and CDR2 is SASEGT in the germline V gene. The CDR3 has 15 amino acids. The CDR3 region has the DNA TGTGCCAGCGGAGGACAGTCCGGCGGTAATTCACCCCTCCACTTT. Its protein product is CASGGQSGGNSPLHF.

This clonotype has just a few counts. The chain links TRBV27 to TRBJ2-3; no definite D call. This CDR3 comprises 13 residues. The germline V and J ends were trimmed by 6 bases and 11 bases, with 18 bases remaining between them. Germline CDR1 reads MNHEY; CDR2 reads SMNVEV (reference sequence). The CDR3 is CASSPTSRVVQYF. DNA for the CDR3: TGTGCCAGCAGCCCAACTTCCCGAGTCGTGCAGTATTTT.

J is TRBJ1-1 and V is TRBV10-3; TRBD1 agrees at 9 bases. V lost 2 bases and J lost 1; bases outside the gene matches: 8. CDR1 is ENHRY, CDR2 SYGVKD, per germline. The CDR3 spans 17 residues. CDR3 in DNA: TGTGCCATCAGTGAGACAGGGGGCAGATATGGGAACACTGAAGCTTTCTTT. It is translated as CAISETGGRYGNTEAFF.

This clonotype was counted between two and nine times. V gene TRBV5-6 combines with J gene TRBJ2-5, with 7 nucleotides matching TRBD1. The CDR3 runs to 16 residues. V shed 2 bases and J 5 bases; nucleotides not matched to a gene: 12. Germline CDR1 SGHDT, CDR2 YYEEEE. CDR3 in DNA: TGTGCCAGCAGCTTCTCGACAGGGACCCAGGAGGAGACCCAGTACTTC. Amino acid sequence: CASSFSTGTQEETQYF.

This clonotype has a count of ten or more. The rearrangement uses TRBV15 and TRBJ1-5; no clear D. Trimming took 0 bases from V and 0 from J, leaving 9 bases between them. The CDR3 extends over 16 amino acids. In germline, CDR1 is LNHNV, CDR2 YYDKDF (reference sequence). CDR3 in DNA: TGTGCCACCAGCAGAGATCAGCGTTATAGCAATCAGCCCCAGCATTTT. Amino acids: CATSRDQRYSNQPQHF.

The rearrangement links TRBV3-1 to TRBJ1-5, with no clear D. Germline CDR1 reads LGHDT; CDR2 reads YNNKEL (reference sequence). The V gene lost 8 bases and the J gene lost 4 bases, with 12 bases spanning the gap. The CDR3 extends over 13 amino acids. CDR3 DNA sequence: TGTGCCAGCTCAGAAGGGTGGAATCAGCCCCAGCATTTT. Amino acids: CASSEGWNQPQHF.

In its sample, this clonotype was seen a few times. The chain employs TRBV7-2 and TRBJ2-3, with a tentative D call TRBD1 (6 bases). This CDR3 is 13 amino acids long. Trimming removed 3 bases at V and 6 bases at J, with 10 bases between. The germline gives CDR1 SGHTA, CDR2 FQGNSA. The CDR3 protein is CASSFKGVDTQYF. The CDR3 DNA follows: TGTGCCAGCAGCTTTAAGGGGGTCGATACGCAGTATTTT.

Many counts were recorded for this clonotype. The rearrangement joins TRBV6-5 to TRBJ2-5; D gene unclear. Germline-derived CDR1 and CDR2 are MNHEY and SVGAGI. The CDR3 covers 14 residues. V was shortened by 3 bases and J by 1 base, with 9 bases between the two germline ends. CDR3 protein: CASSYGSPQETQYF. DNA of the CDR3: TGTGCCAGCAGTTATGGCAGCCCCCAAGAGACCCAGTACTTC.

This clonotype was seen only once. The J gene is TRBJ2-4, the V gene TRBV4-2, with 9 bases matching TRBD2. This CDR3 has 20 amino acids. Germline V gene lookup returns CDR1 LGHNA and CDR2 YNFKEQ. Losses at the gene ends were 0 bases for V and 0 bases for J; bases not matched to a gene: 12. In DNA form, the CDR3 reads TGTGCCAGCAGCCAAGATCTCCCTAGCGGGGACCCTCTAGCCAAAAACATTCAGTACTTC. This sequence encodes CASSQDLPSGDPLAKNIQYF.

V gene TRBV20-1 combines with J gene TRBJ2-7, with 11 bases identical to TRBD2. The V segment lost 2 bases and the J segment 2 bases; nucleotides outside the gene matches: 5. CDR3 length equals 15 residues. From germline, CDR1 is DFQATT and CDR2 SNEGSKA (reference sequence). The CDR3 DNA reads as TGCAGTGCTAGATCCGGGACTAGCGGACCCTACGAGCAGTACTTC. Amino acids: CSARSGTSGPYEQYF.

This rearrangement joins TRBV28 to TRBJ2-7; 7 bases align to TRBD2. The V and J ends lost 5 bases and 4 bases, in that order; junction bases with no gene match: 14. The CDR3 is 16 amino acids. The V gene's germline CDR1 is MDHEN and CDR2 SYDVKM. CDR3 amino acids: CASSAWEGLGQYEQYF. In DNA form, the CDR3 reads TGTGCCAGCAGTGCTTGGGAGGGCCTAGGCCAATACGAGCAGTACTTC. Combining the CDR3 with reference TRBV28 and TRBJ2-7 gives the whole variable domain DVKVTQSSRYLVKRTGEKVFLECVQDMDHENMFWYRQDPGLGLRLIYFSYDVKMKEKGDIPEGYSVSREKKERFSLILESASTNQTSMYLCASSAWEGLGQYEQYFGPGTRLTVT.

The CDR3 loop reads CASSWGPGVEPQHF. The CDR3, as DNA: TGTGCCAGCAGTTGGGGGCCAGGCGTTGAGCCCCAGCATTTT. The chain carries TRBV12-3 or TRBV12-4 and TRBJ1-5; tentative D call: TRBD1 (6 bases). The CDR3 has 14 residues. V shed 4 bases and J shed 8 bases, with 15 bases lying between them.

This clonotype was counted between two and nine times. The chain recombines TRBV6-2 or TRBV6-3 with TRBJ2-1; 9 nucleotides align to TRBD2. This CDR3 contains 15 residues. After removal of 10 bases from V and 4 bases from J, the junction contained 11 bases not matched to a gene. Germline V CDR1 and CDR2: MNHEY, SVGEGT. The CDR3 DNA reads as TGTGCCACAAAGGACTTGACTAGCGGATACAATGAGCAGTTCTTC. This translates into CATKDLTSGYNEQFF.